Sequencing of this T cell receptor beta chain was carried out in a study of T cells in Graves' hyperthyroidism and ophthalmopathy. General observations from the study: Ophthalmopathy got predicted by the model a median approximately 6.3 months before its onset.

It was RNA transcripts that yielded the amplified TCR beta CDR3 regions. TCR CDR3 underwent first-round RT-PCR with the HTBI primer set. TCRdb re-called the multiplex PCR reads with MiXCR, one entry per CDR3 protein. The sample records some 570,000 distinct CDR3 sequences, 13% to 15% being singletons. Regarding this clonotype: Its antigen is undetermined.

Criteria for exclusion of patients were uncontrolled infection, other autoimmune disease, pregnancy or lactation. V gave up 8 bases and J gave up 5 bases, with 10 bases separating them. The CDR3 has 11 residues. CDR1 is MGHDK and CDR2 is SYGVNS in the germline V gene. Sequenced input: blood. This chain connects TRBV25-1 to TRBJ2-7; weak D call: TRBD1 (5 bases). This TCR derives from a young woman with Graves' ophthalmopathy. Written as DNA, the CDR3 is TGTGCCAGCTGGCAGGGTAACGAGCAGTACTTC. It codes for CASWQGNEQYF.